The 9 T cell receptor beta chains below were found in one sample sequenced in a study of early T cells in non-severe SARS-CoV-2 infection. TCRdb reprocessed the 5' RACE reads via MiXCR and lists one record per CDR3 protein. This sample carries 50,000 to 80,000 distinct CDR3 sequences, approximately 9.2% of them seen once, and the ten largest clones take 10% to 15%. The material sequenced was whole blood, taken at baseline. These receptors came from an adult who was a healthcare worker with PCR-confirmed SARS-CoV-2 infection or an uninfected control (not recorded which).

The table lists this clonotype with many counts. The V call is TRBV28, the J call TRBJ2-5, with D perhaps matching TRBD1 (6 bases). Looked up from germline, CDR1 is MDHEN and CDR2 is SYDVKM. The length of the CDR3 is 15 residues. The V end was cut by 4 bases, the J end by 2 bases, with 14 bases between. The CDR3 is CASSSPPGAQETQYF. DNA of the CDR3: TGTGCCAGCAGTTCCCCCCCAGGGGCACAAGAGACCCAGTACTTC.

The rearrangement joins TRBV20-1 to TRBJ2-7; D remains ambiguous. The germline gives CDR1 DFQATT, CDR2 SNEGSKA (reference sequence). This CDR3 is 11 amino acids long. Between the trimmed V and J ends, which lost 5 bases and 4 bases, there was a span of 9 bases. CDR3 bases: TGCAGTGCTCACACGGGTTACGAGCAGTACTTC. Amino acids: CSAHTGYEQYF.

This clonotype was picked up many times. The chain is built from TRBV5-5 and TRBJ1-4; D is uncertain. The V end was cut by 0 bases, the J end by 2 bases, with 11 bases between. This CDR3 contains 16 residues. Looked up from germline, CDR1 is SGHKS and CDR2 is YYEKEE (reference sequence). The CDR3 protein is CASSLVAITTNEKLFF. The CDR3 DNA reads TGTGCCAGCAGCTTGGTAGCTATCACCACTAATGAAAAACTGTTTTTT.

This chain connects TRBV18 to TRBJ1-1; unclear D gene. The CDR3 totals 15 residues. Germline V CDR1 and CDR2: KGHSH, LQKENI. With 0 bases removed from V and 1 base from J, the gap between germline ends came to 9 bases. This chain's CDR3 is CASSPPFAENTEAFF. CDR3 sequence (DNA): TGTGCCAGCTCACCACCCTTCGCAGAGAACACTGAAGCTTTCTTT.

This clonotype was seen a few times. The chain uses TRBV4-1 and TRBJ2-2; 8 bases map to TRBD2. Trimming took 4 bases from V and 3 from J; bases not matched to a gene: 7. The CDR3 has 16 amino acids. Per the germline V gene, CDR1 is MGHRA and CDR2 is YSYEKL. The CDR3 bases are TGCGCCAGCAGCCTGAGGCTAGCGGGTTACACCGGGGAGCTGTTTTTT. This translates into CASSLRLAGYTGELFF.

There are a few counts of this clonotype. V and J are TRBV18 and TRBJ1-3, with unresolved D. CDR3 length: 14 amino acids. Trimming stripped 2 bases from V and 3 bases from J, with 8 bases between. Germline V CDR1 and CDR2: KGHSH, LQKENI. As DNA, the CDR3 is TGTGCCAGCTCACCAGGCGGGATTGGAAACACCATATATTTT. This codes for CASSPGGIGNTIYF.

V is TRBV6-6 and J is TRBJ2-1; 8 nucleotides line up with TRBD2. The trim removed 3 bases at V and 11 bases at J, leaving 6 bases unmatched. This CDR3 is 13 amino acids long. The V gene's germline CDR1 is MNHNY and CDR2 SVGAGI (reference sequence). CDR3 coding DNA: TGTGCCAGCAGTTATTACCGGGAGGGTCAGCAGTTCTTC. Residues: CASSYYREGQQFF.

Many counts were recorded for this clonotype. The chain uses TRBV7-9 and TRBJ2-7, with D tentatively TRBD1 or TRBD2 (6 bases each). Germline V gene data show CDR1 as SEHNR and CDR2 as FQNEAQ (reference sequence). CDR3 size: 14 residues. Trimming removed 2 bases from V and 5 bases from J, with 13 bases in between. The CDR3 DNA reads TGTGCCAGCAGCTTAACGGGGGCCTCGGACGAGCAGTACTTC. Its protein product is CASSLTGASDEQYF. The entire variable domain, with the rest obtained from reference TRBV7-9 and TRBJ2-7, is as follows: DTGVSQNPRHKITKRGQNVTFRCDPISEHNRLYWYRQTLGQGPEFLTYFQNEAQLEKSRLLSDRFSAERPKGSFSTLEIQRTEQGDSAMYLCASSLTGASDEQYFGPGTRLTVT.

This clonotype has a handful of counts. This chain connects TRBV7-9 to TRBJ1-2, with TRBD1 matching over 9 bases. Per germline, CDR1 SEHNR and CDR2 FQNEAQ (reference sequence). With 5 bases clipped from V and 5 bases from J, the junction kept 6 bases outside the gene matches. CDR3 length: 14 amino acids. The CDR3 here is CASSLGQGGYGYTF. DNA of the CDR3: TGTGCCAGCAGCCTGGGACAGGGTGGTTATGGCTACACCTTC.